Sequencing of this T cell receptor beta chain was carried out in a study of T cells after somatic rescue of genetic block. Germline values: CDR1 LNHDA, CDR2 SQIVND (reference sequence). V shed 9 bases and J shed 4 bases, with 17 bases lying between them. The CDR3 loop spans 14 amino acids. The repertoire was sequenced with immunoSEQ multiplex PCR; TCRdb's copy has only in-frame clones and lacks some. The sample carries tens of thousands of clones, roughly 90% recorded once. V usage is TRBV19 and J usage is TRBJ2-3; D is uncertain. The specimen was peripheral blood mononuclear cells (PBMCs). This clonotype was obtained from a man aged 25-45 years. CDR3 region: CASRIKGPADTQYF. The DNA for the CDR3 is TGTGCCAGCAGAATCAAAGGGCCCGCAGATACGCAGTATTTT.